The clone carrying this TCR beta chain has more than one count but fewer than ten. Its specificity is not known. Through a sample-barcoded 5' primer and a J-beta primer mix, a second PCR was run for 7 to 11 cycles. TCRdb recomputed calls from the 5' RACE reads with MiXCR, one row per CDR3 protein. Of 650,000 to 1,000,000 distinct CDR3 sequences listed, about 36% are singletons. The authors isolated at least 6.5 million PBMCs per sample. Germline values: CDR1 SGHTA, CDR2 FQGTGA. CDR3 length: 13 amino acids. The source of the sample is a study of blood T cells in healthy people across ages. The wider study: About one barcoded beta molecule per two T cells was the capture yield of template switching.

Study results and caveats: Diversity estimates from one million T cells were considered underestimates.

Sequencing was done on a sample of blood. The chain employs TRBV7-3 and TRBJ2-5; D is unresolved. Gene TRBJ2-1 matches the end of the DNA better, so the J call may be wrong. The clonotype comes from a man aged 18 to 30 in good health. In DNA, the CDR3 is TGTGCCAGCAGCGTTCGGAACCAAGAGACCCAGTTCTTC. Encoded protein: CASSVRNQETQFF.